Listed below are T cell receptor beta chains from one sample, sequenced in a study of T cell repertoires in cytomegalovirus infection. TCRdb reanalysed the reads using MiXCR and keeps one entry per CDR3 protein. The sample contains hundreds of thousands of distinct CDR3 sequences, 8% to 10% of which appear only once. The sample was PBMCs. The receptors originated from a human donor in good health (CMV status not recorded). Some clones in this sample may be carry-over from other donors' samples. Each CDR3 is given with its conserved first and last residue. The D gene is left open where the match is weak. Clone size is given for some rows only: seen once, a few or many times, or a class if the clone is expanded.

cdr3_aa cdr3_nt clone_size v_call d_call j_call
CASSGLETQYF TGTGCCAGCAGCGGATTAGAGACCCAGTACTTC many TRBV7-2 - TRBJ2-5
CASSLGGLEAGELFF TGTGCCAGCAGCTTAGGGGGCCTAGAAGCCGGGGAGCTGTTTTTT many TRBV5-4 TRBD1 TRBJ2-2
CASSQAAGGATEAFF TGCGCCAGCAGCCAAGCAGCGGGGGGGGCCACTGAAGCTTTCTTT few TRBV4-3 - TRBJ1-1
CATSDPDGDSYNEQFF TGTGCCACCAGTGACCCGGACGGGGACTCCTACAATGAGCAGTTCTTC - TRBV24-1 - TRBJ2-1
CSGATSGVETQYF TGCAGCGGTGCGACTAGCGGGGTTGAGACCCAGTACTTC - TRBV29-1 TRBD2 TRBJ2-5
CASRPIDLAGGIQETQYF TGTGCCAGCAGGCCAATCGACCTAGCGGGGGGCATACAGGAGACCCAGTACTTC few TRBV28 TRBD2 TRBJ2-5
CASSHTTGGRTEAFF TGTGCCAGCAGCCACACGACAGGGGGCCGGACTGAAGCTTTCTTT many TRBV14 TRBD1 TRBJ1-1
CASSLVSGGNEKLFF TGTGCCAGCAGCTTAGTTTCGGGTGGTAATGAAAAACTGTTTTTT few TRBV7-9 - TRBJ1-4
CASSFMDAYVGEQYF TGTGCCAGCAGTTTCATGGACGCCTATGTGGGTGAGCAGTACTTC many TRBV12-3/TRBV12-4 - TRBJ2-7
CASSEDRNTGELFF TGTGCCAGCAGTGAAGACAGGAACACCGGGGAGCTGTTTTTT many TRBV12-3/TRBV12-4 - TRBJ2-2
CASSEEDSSGNTIYF TGTGCCAGCAGTGAAGAGGACAGCTCTGGAAACACCATATATTTT - TRBV6-1 - TRBJ1-3
CASSPRQGMGTEAFF TGTGCCAGCTCACCACGACAGGGGATGGGCACTGAAGCTTTCTTT many TRBV18 TRBD1 TRBJ1-1
CASSFGGRREPQHF TGTGCCAGCAGCTTCGGGGGGCGACGGGAGCCCCAGCATTTT many TRBV7-2 - TRBJ1-5
CASSFSVSTYNEQFF TGTGCCAGCAGCTTCTCAGTATCCACCTACAATGAGCAGTTCTTC many TRBV5-6 - TRBJ2-1
CASSLKGIEQYF TGTGCCAGCAGCCTTAAGGGGATCGAGCAGTACTTC - TRBV13 - TRBJ2-7
CASSPGVVNQPQHF TGTGCCAGCAGCCCAGGGGTTGTGAATCAGCCCCAGCATTTT - TRBV16 - TRBJ1-5
CASSRQGNTEAFF TGTGCCAGCAGCCGACAGGGAAACACTGAAGCTTTCTTT many TRBV7-2 TRBD1 TRBJ1-1
CASSLNMQPQHF TGTGCCAGCAGCTTAAATATGCAGCCCCAGCATTTT many TRBV7-9 - TRBJ1-5
CASSLNTIYGYTF TGTGCCAGCAGCCTAAACACGATCTATGGCTACACCTTC many TRBV28 - TRBJ1-2
CASSPTLETQYF TGTGCCAGCAGCCCCACGTTGGAGACCCAGTACTTC many TRBV7-2 - TRBJ2-5
CASSFEGGSSYNEQFF TGTGCCAGCAGCTTTGAGGGGGGTAGCTCCTACAATGAGCAGTTCTTC many TRBV5-5 - TRBJ2-1
CASSPTRGLGEQYF TGTGCCAGCTCTCCCACTAGGGGCTTGGGAGAGCAGTACTTC few TRBV18 - TRBJ2-7
CASSEERGAKVEQFF TGTGCCAGCAGTGAAGAGAGGGGGGCGAAGGTTGAGCAGTTCTTC few TRBV2 - TRBJ2-1